This is a list of T cell receptor beta chains from one sample in a study of blood T cell repertoires in COVID-19. Repertoires were generated with immunoSEQ multiplex PCR, while TCRdb's copy carries only in-frame clones and drops some. The table has 100,000 or so clones, about 85% seen once. The specimen was peripheral blood. The receptors here all came from a woman in her 70s with active or convalescent COVID-19. Each CDR3 is given with its conserved first and last residue. A D gene is named only where the DNA matches it firmly. For some rows the clone size is stated as once, few or many, or as a class when expanded; others skip it.

j_call: TRBJ2-5
v_call: TRBV3-1/TRBV3-2
clone_size: NA
d_call: TRBD2
cdr3_aa: CASSPTSGGAGETQYF
cdr3_nt: TGTGCCAGCAGCCCGACTAGCGGGGGGGCCGGGGAGACCCAGTACTTC

j_call: TRBJ1-1
v_call: TRBV2
clone_size: few
d_call: NA
cdr3_aa: CASSPTAYTEAFF
cdr3_nt: TGTGCCAGCAGTCCTACAGCCTACACTGAAGCTTTCTTT

j_call: TRBJ2-3
v_call: TRBV24-1
clone_size: NA
d_call: NA
cdr3_aa: CATSDLGGGASDTQYF
cdr3_nt: TGTGCCACCAGTGATTTAGGGGGAGGGGCTTCAGATACGCAGTATTTT

j_call: TRBJ2-1
v_call: TRBV3-1/TRBV3-2
clone_size: NA
d_call: NA
cdr3_aa: CASSQVGYNEQFF
cdr3_nt: TGTGCCAGCAGCCAAGTCGGGTACAATGAGCAGTTCTTC

j_call: TRBJ2-3
v_call: TRBV7-2
clone_size: few
d_call: TRBD2
cdr3_aa: CASSLGGGAVDTQYF
cdr3_nt: TGTGCCAGCAGCTTAGGCGGGGGGGCCGTAGATACGCAGTATTTT

j_call: TRBJ1-1
v_call: TRBV5-1
clone_size: NA
d_call: NA
cdr3_aa: CASSRQENTEAFF
cdr3_nt: TGCGCCAGCAGCCGTCAGGAGAACACTGAAGCTTTCTTT

j_call: TRBJ1-1
v_call: TRBV10-3
clone_size: NA
d_call: NA
cdr3_aa: CAIKMQGNTEAFF
cdr3_nt: TGTGCCATCAAGATGCAGGGGAACACTGAAGCTTTCTTT

j_call: TRBJ2-7
v_call: TRBV21-1
clone_size: NA
d_call: NA
cdr3_aa: CASGGLPGLMYEQYF
cdr3_nt: TGTGCCAGCGGCGGGCTACCGGGACTAATGTACGAGCAGTACTTC

j_call: TRBJ2-2
v_call: TRBV24-1
clone_size: NA
d_call: NA
cdr3_aa: CATGDRSNTGELFF
cdr3_nt: TGTGCCACCGGAGACAGGTCGAACACCGGGGAGCTGTTTTTT

j_call: TRBJ1-4
v_call: TRBV19
clone_size: NA
d_call: TRBD1
cdr3_aa: CASSITGTGHEKLFF
cdr3_nt: TGTGCCAGTAGTATAACCGGGACAGGGCATGAAAAACTGTTTTTT

j_call: TRBJ1-4
v_call: TRBV7-8
clone_size: NA
d_call: NA
cdr3_aa: CASSLAPAGTTNEKLFF
cdr3_nt: TGTGCCAGCAGCTTAGCGCCGGCAGGCACAACTAATGAAAAACTGTTTTTT

j_call: TRBJ1-2
v_call: TRBV28
clone_size: NA
d_call: NA
cdr3_aa: CASSYATYGYTF
cdr3_nt: TGTGCCAGCAGTTATGCTACCTATGGCTACACCTTC

j_call: TRBJ2-1
v_call: TRBV29-1
clone_size: NA
d_call: NA
cdr3_aa: CSVGAHYGEQFF
cdr3_nt: TGCAGCGTTGGAGCTCACTATGGTGAGCAGTTCTTC

j_call: TRBJ1-1
v_call: TRBV15
clone_size: NA
d_call: NA
cdr3_aa: CATTRVSPESTEAFF
cdr3_nt: TGTGCCACCACCCGGGTCAGTCCAGAGAGCACTGAAGCTTTCTTT

j_call: TRBJ2-6
v_call: TRBV24-1
clone_size: few
d_call: NA
cdr3_aa: CATSQDSGANVLTF
cdr3_nt: TGTGCCACCAGCCAGGACTCTGGGGCCAACGTCCTGACTTTC

j_call: TRBJ1-1
v_call: TRBV2
clone_size: NA
d_call: NA
cdr3_aa: CASSQDMNTEAFF
cdr3_nt: TGTGCCAGCAGTCAAGACATGAACACTGAAGCTTTCTTT

j_call: TRBJ2-7
v_call: TRBV25-1
clone_size: NA
d_call: NA
cdr3_aa: CASSGRIYEQYF
cdr3_nt: TGTGCCAGCAGTGGGAGGATCTACGAGCAGTACTTC

j_call: TRBJ2-5
v_call: TRBV28
clone_size: NA
d_call: TRBD2
cdr3_aa: CASSTGTSGRRGETQYF
cdr3_nt: TGTGCCAGCAGCACCGGGACTAGCGGGAGGAGAGGGGAGACCCAGTACTTC

j_call: TRBJ2-7
v_call: TRBV5-8
clone_size: NA
d_call: TRBD1
cdr3_aa: CASSSAPGQGSYEQYF
cdr3_nt: TGTGCCAGCAGCTCGGCACCGGGACAGGGCTCCTACGAGCAGTACTTC

j_call: TRBJ1-4
v_call: TRBV7-9
clone_size: NA
d_call: NA
cdr3_aa: CAGDKSGEKLFF
cdr3_nt: TGTGCCGGGGACAAGAGCGGTGAAAAACTGTTTTTT

j_call: TRBJ1-2
v_call: TRBV28
clone_size: NA
d_call: NA
cdr3_aa: CASIPSQAPRGYTF
cdr3_nt: TGTGCCAGCATCCCAAGCCAGGCCCCTCGCGGCTACACCTTC

j_call: TRBJ2-5
v_call: TRBV5-5
clone_size: NA
d_call: NA
cdr3_aa: CASSLDRETQYF
cdr3_nt: TGTGCCAGCAGCTTGGATCGGGAGACCCAGTACTTC

j_call: TRBJ2-7
v_call: TRBV18
clone_size: NA
d_call: TRBD2
cdr3_aa: CASSPGTNYEQYF
cdr3_nt: TGTGCCAGCTCTCCCGGGACTAACTACGAGCAGTACTTC

j_call: TRBJ2-7
v_call: TRBV18
clone_size: once
d_call: TRBD1
cdr3_aa: CASSPAGGYHEQYF
cdr3_nt: TGTGCCAGCTCACCCGCAGGGGGTTATCACGAGCAGTACTTC

j_call: TRBJ2-7
v_call: TRBV7-3
clone_size: NA
d_call: TRBD1
cdr3_aa: CASSPDRGSYEQYF
cdr3_nt: TGTGCCAGCAGCCCTGACAGGGGCTCCTACGAGCAGTACTTC

j_call: TRBJ1-2
v_call: TRBV10-3
clone_size: NA
d_call: TRBD1
cdr3_aa: CAISPGQSNYGYTF
cdr3_nt: TGTGCCATCAGCCCGGGACAGTCTAACTATGGCTACACCTTC

j_call: TRBJ2-3
v_call: TRBV27
clone_size: NA
d_call: NA
cdr3_aa: CASRPGHGRVDTQYF
cdr3_nt: TGTGCCAGCAGGCCAGGGCACGGTAGGGTAGATACGCAGTATTTT

j_call: TRBJ1-1
v_call: TRBV7-9
clone_size: NA
d_call: TRBD1
cdr3_aa: CVSGQGAGAEAFF
cdr3_nt: TGTGTCTCCGGGCAGGGGGCCGGCGCTGAAGCTTTCTTT

j_call: TRBJ2-3
v_call: TRBV4-3
clone_size: NA
d_call: NA
cdr3_aa: CASSQDILTDTQYF
cdr3_nt: TGCGCCAGCAGCCAAGATATTCTCACAGATACGCAGTATTTT

j_call: TRBJ1-4
v_call: TRBV30
clone_size: NA
d_call: TRBD1
cdr3_aa: CAWSLDREKLFF
cdr3_nt: TGTGCCTGGAGTCTGGACAGGGAAAAACTGTTTTTT

j_call: TRBJ2-7
v_call: TRBV28
clone_size: NA
d_call: TRBD1
cdr3_aa: CASRGTGIKTYEQYF
cdr3_nt: TGTGCCAGCAGGGGGACAGGGATTAAAACCTACGAGCAGTACTTC

j_call: TRBJ1-4
v_call: TRBV5-4
clone_size: NA
d_call: TRBD1
cdr3_aa: CASSSTGGEKLFF
cdr3_nt: TGTGCCAGCAGCTCGACAGGGGGCGAAAAACTGTTTTTT

j_call: TRBJ2-6
v_call: TRBV28
clone_size: NA
d_call: NA
cdr3_aa: CASARTSGANVLTF
cdr3_nt: TGTGCCAGCGCGAGAACCTCTGGGGCCAACGTCCTGACTTTC